These 4 T cell receptor beta chains originate from one sample sequenced in a study of T cell responses to AZD1222 COVID-19 vaccine. Generated by immunoSEQ multiplex PCR, the TCRdb table keeps only in-frame clones and is missing some. The sample includes over 45,000 clones, 70% to 90% seen only once; the top ten take about 14%. The sample here was peripheral blood, taken 28 days after the second AZD1222 dose. These receptors were collected from an adult who received the AZD1222 COVID-19 vaccine.

The chain combines TRBV6-2 or TRBV6-3 with TRBJ2-7, with 7 bases fitting TRBD1. Germline-derived CDR1 and CDR2 are MNHEY and SVGEGT. This CDR3 comprises 14 residues. V was pared by 4 bases and J by 6 bases, with 9 bases of the junction left unmatched. The CDR3 DNA reads TGTGCCAGCAGTTCAACGACAGGGCTAACCGAGCAGTACTTC. This encodes CASSSTTGLTEQYF.

This chain uses TRBV27 with TRBJ1-3; 9 nucleotides align to TRBD1. The germline gives CDR1 MNHEY, CDR2 SMNVEV (reference sequence). With 5 bases clipped from V and 2 bases from J, the junction kept 4 bases outside the gene matches. CDR3 length: 15 residues. The chain's CDR3 is CASSPGTGTGNTIYF. CDR3 coding DNA: TGTGCCAGCAGTCCAGGGACAGGGACTGGAAACACCATATATTTT.

The rearrangement joins TRBV20-1 to TRBJ2-1; 7 nucleotides align to TRBD2. The trim removed 3 bases at V and 6 bases at J, leaving 8 bases unmatched. In germline, CDR1 is DFQATT, CDR2 SNEGSKA (reference sequence). The length of the CDR3 is 14 residues. The CDR3 here is CSASSGGVRNEQFF. As DNA, the CDR3 is TGCAGTGCTAGTTCGGGGGGTGTTCGCAATGAGCAGTTCTTC.

V and J are TRBV11-3 and TRBJ1-1, with a possible D match to TRBD1 (5 bases). CDR1 is SGHNT and CDR2 is YENEEA in the germline V gene. V lost 4 bases and J 0 bases, leaving 9 bases between the germline ends. The CDR3 is 14 amino acids. CDR3 bases: TGTGCCAGCAGCTCGGGACCTTTGAACACTGAAGCTTTCTTT. This translates into CASSSGPLNTEAFF.